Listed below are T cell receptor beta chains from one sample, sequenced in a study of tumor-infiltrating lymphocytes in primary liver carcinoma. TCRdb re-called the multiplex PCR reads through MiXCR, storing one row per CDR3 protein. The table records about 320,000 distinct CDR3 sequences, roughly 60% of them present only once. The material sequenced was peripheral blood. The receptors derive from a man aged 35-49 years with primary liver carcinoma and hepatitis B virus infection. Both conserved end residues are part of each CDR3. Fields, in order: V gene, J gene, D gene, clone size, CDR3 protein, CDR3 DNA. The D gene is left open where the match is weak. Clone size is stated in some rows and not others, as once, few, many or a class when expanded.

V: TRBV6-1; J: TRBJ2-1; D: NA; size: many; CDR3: CASSEAEEQAQFF; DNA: TGTGCCAGCAGTGAAGCAGAGGAGCAGGCGCAGTTCTTC
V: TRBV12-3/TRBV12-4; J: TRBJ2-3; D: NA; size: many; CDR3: CASTLGLTRSTDTQYF; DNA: TGTGCCAGCACCCTGGGCTTGACACGTAGCACAGATACGCAGTATTTT
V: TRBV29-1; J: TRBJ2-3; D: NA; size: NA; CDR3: CSVEERKLETEEVTDTQYF; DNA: TGCAGCGTTGAAGAGCGAAAACTAGAAACGGAAGAGGTCACAGATACGCAGTATTTT
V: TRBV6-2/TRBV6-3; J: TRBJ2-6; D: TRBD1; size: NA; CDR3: CAISSRTGAVPTGANFLTF; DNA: TGTGCCATCAGTTCGCGGACAGGGGCCGTCCCCACTGGGGCCAACTTCCTGACTTTC
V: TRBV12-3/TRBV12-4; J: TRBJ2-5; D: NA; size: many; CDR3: CASSWDIGSETQYF; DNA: TGTGCCAGCAGTTGGGATATCGGGAGCGAGACCCAGTACTTC
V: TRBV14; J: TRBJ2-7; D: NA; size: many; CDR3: CASSPNLGGEQYF; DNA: TGTGCCAGCAGCCCGAATCTGGGGGGCGAGCAGTACTTC
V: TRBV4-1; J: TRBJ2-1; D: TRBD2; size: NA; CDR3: CASSPGASGSSYNEQFF; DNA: TGCGCCAGCAGCCCCGGGGCTAGCGGGAGCTCCTACAATGAGCAGTTCTTC
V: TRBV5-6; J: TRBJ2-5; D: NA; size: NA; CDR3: CASSLGGSKETQYF; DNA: TGTGCCAGCAGCTTGGGGGGTAGCAAAGAGACCCAGTACTTC
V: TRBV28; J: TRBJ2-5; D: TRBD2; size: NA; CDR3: CASTMGREETQYF; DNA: TGTGCCAGCACCATGGGGAGGGAAGAGACCCAGTACTTC
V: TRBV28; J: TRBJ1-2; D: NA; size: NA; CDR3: CAGRWGGGSGVDGYTF; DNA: TGTGCCGGCCGATGGGGAGGGGGATCAGGGGTGGATGGCTACACCTTC
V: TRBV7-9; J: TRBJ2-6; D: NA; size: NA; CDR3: CASSFGRASSGANVLTF; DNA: TGTGCCAGCAGCTTCGGAAGGGCAAGCTCTGGGGCCAACGTCCTGACTTTC
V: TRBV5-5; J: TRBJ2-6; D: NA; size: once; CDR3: CASSIAGDTGANVLTF; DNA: TGTGCCAGCAGCATCGCAGGGGACACTGGGGCCAACGTCCTGACTTTC
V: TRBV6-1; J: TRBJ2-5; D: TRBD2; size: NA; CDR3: CASSASGSGQTQYF; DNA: TGTGCCAGCAGTGCTAGCGGGAGCGGACAGACCCAGTACTTC
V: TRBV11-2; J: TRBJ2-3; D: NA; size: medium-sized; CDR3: CASSFWDTSTDTQYF; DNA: TGTGCCAGCAGCTTTTGGGATACTAGCACAGATACGCAGTATTTT
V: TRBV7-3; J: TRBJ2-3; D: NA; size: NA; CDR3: CASSPVGFGATDTQYF; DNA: TGTGCCAGCAGCCCCGTCGGCTTTGGGGCGACAGATACGCAGTATTTT
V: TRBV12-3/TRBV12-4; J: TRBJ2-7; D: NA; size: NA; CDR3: CASSQWGSTYEQYF; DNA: TGTGCCAGCAGCCAGTGGGGCAGCACCTACGAGCAGTACTTC
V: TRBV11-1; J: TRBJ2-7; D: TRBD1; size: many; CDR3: CASGGGTGFYEQYF; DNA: TGTGCCAGCGGTGGAGGGACAGGATTCTACGAGCAGTACTTC
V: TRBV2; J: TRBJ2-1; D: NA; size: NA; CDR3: CVNTVGGPSYNEQFF; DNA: TGTGTCAACACCGTTGGCGGCCCGTCCTACAATGAGCAGTTCTTC
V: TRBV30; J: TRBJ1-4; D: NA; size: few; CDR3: CAWSRGGNEKLFF; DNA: TGTGCCTGGAGTCGGGGCGGTAATGAAAAACTGTTTTTT
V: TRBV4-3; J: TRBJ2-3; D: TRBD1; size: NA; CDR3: CASSHVTGGSSTDTQYF; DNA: TGCGCCAGCAGCCATGTCACAGGGGGCTCTAGCACAGATACGCAGTATTTT
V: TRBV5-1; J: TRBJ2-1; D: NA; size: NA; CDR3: CANSLVSPSYNEQFF; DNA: TGCGCCAACAGCTTGGTTTCCCCCTCCTACAATGAGCAGTTCTTC
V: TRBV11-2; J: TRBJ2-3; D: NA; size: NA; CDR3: CASSNGILSGTDTQYF; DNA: TGTGCCAGCAGCAATGGCATTTTAAGTGGGACAGATACGCAGTATTTT
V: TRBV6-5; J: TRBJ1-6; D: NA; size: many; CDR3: CASSYSKVTDNSPLHF; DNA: TGTGCCAGCAGTTACTCGAAGGTGACCGATAATTCACCCCTCCACTTT
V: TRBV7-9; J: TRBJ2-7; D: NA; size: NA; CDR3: CASSYSAPYEQYF; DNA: TGTGCCAGCAGCTACTCTGCACCCTACGAGCAGTACTTC
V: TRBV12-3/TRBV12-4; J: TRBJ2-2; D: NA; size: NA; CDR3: CASSFVGVITEELFF; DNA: TGTGCCAGCAGTTTTGTGGGAGTAATCACCGAGGAGCTGTTTTTT
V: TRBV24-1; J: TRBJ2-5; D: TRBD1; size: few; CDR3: CATSDPTGSGETQYF; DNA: TGTGCCACCAGTGACCCGACAGGGTCTGGGGAGACCCAGTACTTC
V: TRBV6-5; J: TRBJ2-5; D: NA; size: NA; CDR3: CANSYGGTGETQYF; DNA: TGTGCCAACAGTTACGGCGGGACTGGAGAGACCCAGTACTTT
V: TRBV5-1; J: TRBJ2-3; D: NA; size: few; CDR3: CASRGGSPTDTQYF; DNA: TGCGCCAGCAGAGGTGGGAGCCCCACAGATACGCAGTATTTT
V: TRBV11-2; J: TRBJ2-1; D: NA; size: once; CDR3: CASSFDPSYNEQFF; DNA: TGTGCCAGCAGCTTCGATCCCTCCTACAATGAGCAGTTTTTC
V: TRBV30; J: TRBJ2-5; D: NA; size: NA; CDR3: CAWSSGETLYF; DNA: TGTGCCTGGAGTTCAGGGGAGACCCTGTACTTC
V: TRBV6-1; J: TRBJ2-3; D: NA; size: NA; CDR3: CPSSDRRLTDTQYF; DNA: TGTCCCAGCAGTGATCGCAGACTCACAGATACGCAGTATTTT
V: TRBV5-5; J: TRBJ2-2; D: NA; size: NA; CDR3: CASSMQDPTGELFF; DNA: TGTGCCAGCTCTATGCAGGATCCCACCGGGGAGCTGTTTTTT
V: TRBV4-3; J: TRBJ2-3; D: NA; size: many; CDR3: CASSQGGASDTQYF; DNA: TGCGCCAGCAGCCAGGGGGGTGCATCAGACACGCAGTATTTT
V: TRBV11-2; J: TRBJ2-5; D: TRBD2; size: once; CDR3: CASSSGLVGQETQYF; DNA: TGTGCCAGCAGCTCCGGACTAGTGGGGCAGGAGACCCAGTACTTC
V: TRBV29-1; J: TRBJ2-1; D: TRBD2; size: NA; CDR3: CSASSSGRADIEQFF; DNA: TGCAGCGCCTCCTCAAGCGGGAGGGCTGACATTGAGCAGTTCTTC
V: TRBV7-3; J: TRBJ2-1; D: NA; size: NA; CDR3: CASSLTYGYNEQFF; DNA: TGTGCCAGCAGCTTAACCTACGGTTACAATGAGCAGTTCTTC
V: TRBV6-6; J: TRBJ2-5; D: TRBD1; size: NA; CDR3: CASSYQGQEVETQYF; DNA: TGTGCCAGCAGTTACCAGGGACAGGAGGTTGAGACCCAGTATTTC
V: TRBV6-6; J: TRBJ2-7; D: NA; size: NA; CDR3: CASRGSGYAYEQYF; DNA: TGTGCCAGCAGGGGGAGCGGCTACGCCTACGAGCAGTACTTC
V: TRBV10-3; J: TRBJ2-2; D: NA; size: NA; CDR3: CATSRGSLNAGELFF; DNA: TGTGCCACCAGTAGGGGATCCTTGAACGCCGGGGAGCTGTTTTTT
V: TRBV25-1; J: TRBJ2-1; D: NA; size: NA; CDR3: CASSVQGPYNEQFF; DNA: TGTGCCAGCAGTGTTCAGGGGCCCTACAATGAGCAGTTCTTC
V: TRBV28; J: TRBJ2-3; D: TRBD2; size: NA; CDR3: CASSLLPLAGYTDTQYF; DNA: TGTGCCAGCAGCCTTCTACCGCTAGCGGGGTACACAGATACGCAGTATTTT
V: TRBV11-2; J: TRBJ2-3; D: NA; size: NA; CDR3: CASSPPGRTDIQYF; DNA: TGTGCCAGCAGCCCCCCGGGCCGGACAGATATACAGTATTTT